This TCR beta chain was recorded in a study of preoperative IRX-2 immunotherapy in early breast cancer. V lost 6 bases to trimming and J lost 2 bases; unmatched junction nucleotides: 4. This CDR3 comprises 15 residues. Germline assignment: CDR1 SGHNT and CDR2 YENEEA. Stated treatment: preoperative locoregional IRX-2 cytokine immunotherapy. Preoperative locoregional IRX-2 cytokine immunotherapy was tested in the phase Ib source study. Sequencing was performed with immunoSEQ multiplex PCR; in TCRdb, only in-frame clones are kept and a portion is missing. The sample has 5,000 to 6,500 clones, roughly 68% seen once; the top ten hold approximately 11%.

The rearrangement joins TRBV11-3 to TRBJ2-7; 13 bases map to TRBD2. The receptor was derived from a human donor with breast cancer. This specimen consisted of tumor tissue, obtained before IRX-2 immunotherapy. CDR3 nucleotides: TGTGCCAGCAGGGCTGGGACTAGCGGGACCTACGAGCAGTACTTC. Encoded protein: CASRAGTSGTYEQYF.